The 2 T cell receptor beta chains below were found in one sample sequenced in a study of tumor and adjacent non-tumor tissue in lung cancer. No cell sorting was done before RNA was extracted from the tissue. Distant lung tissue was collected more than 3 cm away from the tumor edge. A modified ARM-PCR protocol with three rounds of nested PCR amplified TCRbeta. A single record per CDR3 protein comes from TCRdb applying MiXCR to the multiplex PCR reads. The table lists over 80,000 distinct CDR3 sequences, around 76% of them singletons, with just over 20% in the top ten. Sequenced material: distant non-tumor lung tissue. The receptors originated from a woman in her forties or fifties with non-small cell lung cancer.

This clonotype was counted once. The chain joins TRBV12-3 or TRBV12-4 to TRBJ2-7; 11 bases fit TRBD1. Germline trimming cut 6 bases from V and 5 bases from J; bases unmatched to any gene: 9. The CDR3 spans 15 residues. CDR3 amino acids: CASSTRTGGRHEQYF. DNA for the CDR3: TGTGCCAGCAGCACCAGGACAGGGGGCAGGCACGAGCAGTACTTC.

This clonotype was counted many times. The CDR3 reads CSAREPLAGFWEQYF. CDR3 nucleotides: TGCAGTGCTAGAGAACCCCTAGCGGGATTTTGGGAGCAGTACTTC. The genes are TRBV20-1 and TRBJ2-7; 9 positions match TRBD2. This CDR3 is built from 15 residues. The V segment lost 0 bases and the J segment 7 bases; nucleotides outside the gene matches: 10. CDR1 is DFQATT and CDR2 is SNEGSKA in the germline V gene (reference sequence).